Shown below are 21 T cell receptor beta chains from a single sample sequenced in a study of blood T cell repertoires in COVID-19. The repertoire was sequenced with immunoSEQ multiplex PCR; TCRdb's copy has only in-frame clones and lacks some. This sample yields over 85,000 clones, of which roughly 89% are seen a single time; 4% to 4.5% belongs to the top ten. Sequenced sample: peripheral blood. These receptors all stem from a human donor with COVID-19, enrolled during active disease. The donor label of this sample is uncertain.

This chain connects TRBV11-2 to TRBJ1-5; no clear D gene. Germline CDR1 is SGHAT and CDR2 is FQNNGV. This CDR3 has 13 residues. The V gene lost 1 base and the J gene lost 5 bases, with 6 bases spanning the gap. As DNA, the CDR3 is TGTGCCAGCAGCTTAGCCCGGGATCAGCCCCAGCATTTT. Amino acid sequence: CASSLARDQPQHF.

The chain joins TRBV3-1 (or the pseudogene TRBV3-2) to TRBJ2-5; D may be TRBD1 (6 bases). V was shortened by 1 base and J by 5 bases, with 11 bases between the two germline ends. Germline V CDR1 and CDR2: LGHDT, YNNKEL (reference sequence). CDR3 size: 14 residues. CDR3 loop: CASSQVGAVETQYF. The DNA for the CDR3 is TGTGCCAGCAGCCAAGTGGGGGCCGTGGAGACCCAGTACTTC.

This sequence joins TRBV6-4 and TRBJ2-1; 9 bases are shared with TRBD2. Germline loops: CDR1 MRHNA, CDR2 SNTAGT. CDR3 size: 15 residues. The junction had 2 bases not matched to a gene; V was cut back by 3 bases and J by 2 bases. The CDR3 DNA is TGTGCCAGCAGTGAAAGCGGGGGGACCTACAATGAGCAGTTCTTC. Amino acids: CASSESGGTYNEQFF.

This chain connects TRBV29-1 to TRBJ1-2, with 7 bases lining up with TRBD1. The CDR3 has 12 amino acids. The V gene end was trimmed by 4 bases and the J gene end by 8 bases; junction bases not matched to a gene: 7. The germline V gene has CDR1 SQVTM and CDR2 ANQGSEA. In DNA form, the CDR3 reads TGCAGCGTTGGACGAACAGGGGACGGCTACACCTTC. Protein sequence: CSVGRTGDGYTF.

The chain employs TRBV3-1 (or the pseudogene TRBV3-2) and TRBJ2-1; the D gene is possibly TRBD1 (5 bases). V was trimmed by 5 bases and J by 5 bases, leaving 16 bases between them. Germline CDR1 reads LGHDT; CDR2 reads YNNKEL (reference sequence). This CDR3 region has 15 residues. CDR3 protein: CASSTLGAGNNEQFF. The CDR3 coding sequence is TGTGCCAGCAGCACCCTTGGGGCCGGTAACAATGAGCAGTTCTTC.

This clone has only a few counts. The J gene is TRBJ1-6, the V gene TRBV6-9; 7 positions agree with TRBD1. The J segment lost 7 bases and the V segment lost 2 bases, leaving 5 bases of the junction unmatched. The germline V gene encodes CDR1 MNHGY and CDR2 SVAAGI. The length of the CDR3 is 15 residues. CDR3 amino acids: CASSYNRGRNSPLHF. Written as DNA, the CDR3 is TGTGCCAGCAGTTATAACAGGGGAAGAAATTCACCCCTCCACTTT.

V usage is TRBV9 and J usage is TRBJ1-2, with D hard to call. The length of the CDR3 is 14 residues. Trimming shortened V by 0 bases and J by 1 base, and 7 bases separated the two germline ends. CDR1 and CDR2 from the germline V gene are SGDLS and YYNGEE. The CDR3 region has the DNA TGTGCCAGCAGCGTAGACTATTTTAACTATGGCTACACCTTC. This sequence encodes CASSVDYFNYGYTF.

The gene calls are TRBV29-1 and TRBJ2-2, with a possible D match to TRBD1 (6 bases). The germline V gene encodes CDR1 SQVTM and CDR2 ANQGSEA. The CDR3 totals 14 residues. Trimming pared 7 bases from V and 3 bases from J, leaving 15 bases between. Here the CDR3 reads CSARARTDTGELFF. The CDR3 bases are TGCAGCGCGCGCGCCCGGACAGACACCGGGGAGCTGTTTTTT.

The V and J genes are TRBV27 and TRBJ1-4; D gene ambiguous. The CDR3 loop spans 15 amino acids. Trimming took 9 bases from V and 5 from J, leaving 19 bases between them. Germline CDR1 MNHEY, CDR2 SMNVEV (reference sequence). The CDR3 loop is CASRAAVLSNEKLFF. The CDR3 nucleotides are TGTGCCAGTAGAGCGGCAGTATTATCGAATGAAAAACTGTTTTTT. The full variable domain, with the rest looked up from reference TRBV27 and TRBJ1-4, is EAQVTQNPRYLITVTGKKLTVTCSQNMNHEYMSWYRQDPGLGLRQIYYSMNVEVTDKGDVPEGYKVSRKEKRNFPLILESPSPNQTSLYFCASRAAVLSNEKLFFGSGTQLSVL.

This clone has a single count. The CDR3: CASSLGAGASTDTQYF. The CDR3 nucleotides are TGCGCCAGCAGCTTGGGAGCGGGGGCCTCCACAGATACGCAGTATTTT. The V call is TRBV5-1, the J call TRBJ2-3; the match to TRBD2 covers 8 bases. V trimming: 0 bases; J trimming: 2 bases; junction bases outside the gene matches: 5. CDR3 length: 16 residues. Germline V gene lookup returns CDR1 SGHRS and CDR2 YFSETQ.

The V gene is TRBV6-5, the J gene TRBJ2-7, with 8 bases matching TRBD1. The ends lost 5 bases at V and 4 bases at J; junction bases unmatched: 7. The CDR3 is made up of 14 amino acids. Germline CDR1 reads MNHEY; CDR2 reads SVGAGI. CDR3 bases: TGTGCCAGCAGTATCCGGACAGGGTTATACGAGCAGTACTTC. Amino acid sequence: CASSIRTGLYEQYF.

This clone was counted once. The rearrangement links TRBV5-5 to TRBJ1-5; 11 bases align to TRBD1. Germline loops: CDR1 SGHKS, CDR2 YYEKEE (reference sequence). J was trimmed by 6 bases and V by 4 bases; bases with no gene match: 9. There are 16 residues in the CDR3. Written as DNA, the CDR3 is TGTGCCAGCAGCCCGAGGACAGGGGGCTTGGTTCAGCCCCAGCATTTT. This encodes CASSPRTGGLVQPQHF.

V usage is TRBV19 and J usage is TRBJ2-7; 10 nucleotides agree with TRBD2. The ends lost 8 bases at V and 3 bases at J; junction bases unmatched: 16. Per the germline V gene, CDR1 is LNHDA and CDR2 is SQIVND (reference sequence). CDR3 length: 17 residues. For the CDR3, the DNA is TGTGCCAGTTCCGGCGGAGCGGGAGGGCTTAACCTCTACGAGCAGTACTTC. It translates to CASSGGAGGLNLYEQYF.

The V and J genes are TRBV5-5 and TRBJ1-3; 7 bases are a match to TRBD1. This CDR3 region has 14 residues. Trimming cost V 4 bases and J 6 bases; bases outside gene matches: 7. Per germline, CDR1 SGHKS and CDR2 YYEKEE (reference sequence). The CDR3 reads CASSPGQPENTIYF. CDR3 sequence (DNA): TGTGCCAGCAGCCCGGGACAGCCCGAAAACACCATATATTTT.

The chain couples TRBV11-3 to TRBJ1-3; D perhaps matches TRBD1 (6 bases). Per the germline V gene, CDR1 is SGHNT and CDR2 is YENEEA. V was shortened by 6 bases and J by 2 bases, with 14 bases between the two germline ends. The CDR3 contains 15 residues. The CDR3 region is CASRPGVSAGNTIYF. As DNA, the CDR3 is TGTGCCAGCAGACCAGGGGTAAGTGCTGGAAACACCATATATTTT. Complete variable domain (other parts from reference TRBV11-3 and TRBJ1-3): EAGVVQSPRYKIIEKKQPVAFWCNPISGHNTLYWYLQNLGQGPELLIRYENEEAVDDSQLPKDRFSAERLKGVDSTLKIQPAELGDSAVYLCASRPGVSAGNTIYFGEGSWLTVV.

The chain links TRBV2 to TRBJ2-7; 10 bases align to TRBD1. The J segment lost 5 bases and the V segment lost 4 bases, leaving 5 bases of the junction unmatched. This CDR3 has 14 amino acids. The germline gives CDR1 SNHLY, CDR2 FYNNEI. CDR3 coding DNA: TGTGCCAGCAGTGTTCGGGACAGGGGTGACGAGCAGTACTTC. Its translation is CASSVRDRGDEQYF. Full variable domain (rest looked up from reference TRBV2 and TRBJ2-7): EPEVTQTPSHQVTQMGQEVILRCVPISNHLYFYWYRQILGQKVEFLVSFYNNEISEKSEIFDDQFSVERPDGSNFTLKIRSTKLEDSAMYFCASSVRDRGDEQYFGPGTRLTVT.

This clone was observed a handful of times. The CDR3 here is CASSRDSMNTEAFF. The CDR3, as DNA: TGTGCCAGCAGCCGGGACAGCATGAACACTGAAGCTTTCTTT. The chain has TRBV4-2 and TRBJ1-1, with 7 positions matching TRBD1. CDR1 and CDR2 from the germline V gene are LGHNA and YNFKEQ. J lost 0 bases, V lost 4 bases, and 2 bases had no gene match. The length of the CDR3 is 14 residues.

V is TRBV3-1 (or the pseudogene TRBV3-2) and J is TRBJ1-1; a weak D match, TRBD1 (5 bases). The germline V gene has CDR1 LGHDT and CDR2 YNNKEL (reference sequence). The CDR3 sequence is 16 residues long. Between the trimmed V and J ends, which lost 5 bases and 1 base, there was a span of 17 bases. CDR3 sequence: CASSIGHFRENTEAFF. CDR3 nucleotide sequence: TGTGCCAGCAGCATAGGACACTTTAGGGAGAACACTGAAGCTTTCTTT.

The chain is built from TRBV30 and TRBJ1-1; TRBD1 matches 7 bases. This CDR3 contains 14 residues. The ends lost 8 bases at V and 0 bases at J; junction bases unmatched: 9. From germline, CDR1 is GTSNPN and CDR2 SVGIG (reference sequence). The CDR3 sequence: CAADRVLLNTEAFF. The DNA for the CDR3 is TGTGCCGCCGACAGGGTGCTTTTGAACACTGAAGCTTTCTTT.

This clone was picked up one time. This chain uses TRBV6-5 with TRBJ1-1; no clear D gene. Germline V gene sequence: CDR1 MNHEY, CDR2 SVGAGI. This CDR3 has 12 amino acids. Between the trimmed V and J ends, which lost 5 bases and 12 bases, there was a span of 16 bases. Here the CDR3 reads CASSNGVSVTFF. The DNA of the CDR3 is TGTGCCAGCAGTAACGGGGTATCGGTAACTTTCTTT.

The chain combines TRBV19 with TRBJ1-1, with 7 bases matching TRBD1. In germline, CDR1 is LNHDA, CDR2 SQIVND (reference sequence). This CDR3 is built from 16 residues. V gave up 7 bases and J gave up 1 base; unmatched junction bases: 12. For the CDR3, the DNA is TGTGCCAGTACCGCTGACAGGGCGCGTGGGAACACTGAAGCTTTCTTT. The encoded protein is CASTADRARGNTEAFF.